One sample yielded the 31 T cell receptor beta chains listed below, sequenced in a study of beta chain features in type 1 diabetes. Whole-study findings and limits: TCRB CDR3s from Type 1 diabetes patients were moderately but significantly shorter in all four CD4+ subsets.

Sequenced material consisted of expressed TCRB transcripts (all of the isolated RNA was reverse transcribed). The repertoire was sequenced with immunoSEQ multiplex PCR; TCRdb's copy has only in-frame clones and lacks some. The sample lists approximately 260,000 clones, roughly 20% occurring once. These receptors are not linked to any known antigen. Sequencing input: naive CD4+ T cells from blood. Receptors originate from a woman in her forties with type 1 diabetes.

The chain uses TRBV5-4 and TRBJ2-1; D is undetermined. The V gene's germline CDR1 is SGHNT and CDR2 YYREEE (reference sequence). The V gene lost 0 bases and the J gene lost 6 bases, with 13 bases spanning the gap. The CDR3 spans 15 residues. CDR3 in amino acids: CASSLGVRSGNEQFF. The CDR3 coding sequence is TGTGCCAGCAGCTTGGGAGTACGCTCGGGCAATGAGCAGTTCTTC.

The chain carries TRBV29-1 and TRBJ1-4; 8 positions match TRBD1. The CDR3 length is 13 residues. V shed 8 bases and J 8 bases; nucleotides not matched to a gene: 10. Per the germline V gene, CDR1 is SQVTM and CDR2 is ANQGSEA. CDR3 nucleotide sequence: TGCAGCTACAGGACAGGGATCCGGGAAAAACTGTTTTTT. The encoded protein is CSYRTGIREKLFF.

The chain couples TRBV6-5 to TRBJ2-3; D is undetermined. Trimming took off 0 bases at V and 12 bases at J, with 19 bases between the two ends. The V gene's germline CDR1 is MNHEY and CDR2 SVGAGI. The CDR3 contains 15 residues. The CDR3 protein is CASSYSPLERVFQYF. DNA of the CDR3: TGTGCCAGCAGTTACTCTCCTTTGGAGAGAGTTTTTCAGTATTTT.

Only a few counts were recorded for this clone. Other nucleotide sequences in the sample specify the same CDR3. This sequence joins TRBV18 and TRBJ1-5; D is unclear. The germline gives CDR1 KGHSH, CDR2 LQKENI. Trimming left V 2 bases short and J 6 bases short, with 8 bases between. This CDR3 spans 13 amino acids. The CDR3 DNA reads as TGTGCCAGCTCACCAGGGGAGGGTCAGCCCCAGCATTTT. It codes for CASSPGEGQPQHF. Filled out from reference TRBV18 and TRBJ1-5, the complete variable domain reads NAGVMQNPRHLVRRRGQEARLRCSPMKGHSHVYWYRQLPEEGLKFMVYLQKENIIDESGMPKERFSAEFPKEGPSILRIQQVVRGDSAAYFCASSPGEGQPQHFGDGTRLSIL.

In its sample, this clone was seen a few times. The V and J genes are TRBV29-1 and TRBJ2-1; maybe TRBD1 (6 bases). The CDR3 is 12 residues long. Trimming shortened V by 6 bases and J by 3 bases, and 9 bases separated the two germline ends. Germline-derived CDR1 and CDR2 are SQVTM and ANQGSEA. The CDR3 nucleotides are TGCAGCGTGCGGACAGTCTACAATGAGCAGTTCTTC. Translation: CSVRTVYNEQFF.

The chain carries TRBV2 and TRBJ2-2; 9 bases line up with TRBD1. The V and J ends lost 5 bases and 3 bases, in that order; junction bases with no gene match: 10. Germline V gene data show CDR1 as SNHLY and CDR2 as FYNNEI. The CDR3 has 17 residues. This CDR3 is CASSSSKGTGYTGELFF. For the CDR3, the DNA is TGTGCCAGCAGTTCCTCCAAGGGGACAGGGTACACCGGGGAGCTGTTTTTT.

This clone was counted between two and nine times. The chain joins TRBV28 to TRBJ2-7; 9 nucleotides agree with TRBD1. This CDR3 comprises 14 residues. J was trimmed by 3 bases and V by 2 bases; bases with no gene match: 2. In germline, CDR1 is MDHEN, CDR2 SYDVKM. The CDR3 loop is CASSLVDRGYEQYF. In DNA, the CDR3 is TGTGCCAGCAGTTTAGTGGACAGGGGCTACGAGCAGTACTTC.

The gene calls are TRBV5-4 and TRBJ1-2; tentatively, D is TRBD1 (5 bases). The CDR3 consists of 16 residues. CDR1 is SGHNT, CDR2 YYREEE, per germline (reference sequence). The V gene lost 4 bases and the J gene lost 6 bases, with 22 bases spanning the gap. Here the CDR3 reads CASSTEGQGSYHGYTF. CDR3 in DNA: TGTGCCAGCAGCACGGAGGGGCAGGGAAGCTATCATGGCTACACCTTC.

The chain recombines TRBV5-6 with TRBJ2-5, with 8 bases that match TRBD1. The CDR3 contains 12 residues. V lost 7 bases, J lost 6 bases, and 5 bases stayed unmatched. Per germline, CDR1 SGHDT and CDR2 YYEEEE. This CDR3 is CASGTGGKTQYF. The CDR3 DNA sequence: TGTGCCAGCGGGACAGGAGGGAAGACCCAGTACTTC.

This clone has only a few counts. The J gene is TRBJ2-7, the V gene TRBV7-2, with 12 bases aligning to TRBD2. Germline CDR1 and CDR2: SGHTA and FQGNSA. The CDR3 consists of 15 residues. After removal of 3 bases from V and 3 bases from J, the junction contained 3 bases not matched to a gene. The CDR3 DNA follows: TGTGCCAGCAGCTTCGGACTAGCGGGGTTCTACGAGCAGTACTTC. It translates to CASSFGLAGFYEQYF.

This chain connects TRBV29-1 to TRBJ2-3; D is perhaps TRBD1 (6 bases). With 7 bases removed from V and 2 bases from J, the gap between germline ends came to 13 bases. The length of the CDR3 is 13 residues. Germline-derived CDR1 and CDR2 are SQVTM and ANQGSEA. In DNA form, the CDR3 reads TGCAGCGCCTTGAACAGGGCCACAGATACGCAGTATTTT. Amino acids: CSALNRATDTQYF.

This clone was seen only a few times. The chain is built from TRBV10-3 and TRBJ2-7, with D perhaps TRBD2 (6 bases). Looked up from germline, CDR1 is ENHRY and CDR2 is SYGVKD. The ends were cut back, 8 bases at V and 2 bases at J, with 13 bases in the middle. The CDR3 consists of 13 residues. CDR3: CAIAGLDPYEQYF. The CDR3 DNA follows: TGTGCCATCGCGGGACTGGATCCCTACGAGCAGTACTTC.

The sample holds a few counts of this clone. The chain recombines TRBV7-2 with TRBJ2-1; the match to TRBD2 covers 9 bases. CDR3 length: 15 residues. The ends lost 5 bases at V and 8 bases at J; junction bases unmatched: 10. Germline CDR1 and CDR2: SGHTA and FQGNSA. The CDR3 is CASSRGLAGTDEQFF. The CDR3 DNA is TGTGCCAGCAGCCGGGGACTAGCAGGGACCGATGAGCAGTTCTTC.

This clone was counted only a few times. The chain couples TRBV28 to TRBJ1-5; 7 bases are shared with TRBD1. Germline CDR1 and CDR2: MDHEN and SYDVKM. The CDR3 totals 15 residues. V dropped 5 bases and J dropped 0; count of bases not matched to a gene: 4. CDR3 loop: CASSPGTVSNQPQHF. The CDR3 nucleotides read TGTGCCAGCAGTCCCGGGACAGTTAGCAATCAGCCCCAGCATTTT.

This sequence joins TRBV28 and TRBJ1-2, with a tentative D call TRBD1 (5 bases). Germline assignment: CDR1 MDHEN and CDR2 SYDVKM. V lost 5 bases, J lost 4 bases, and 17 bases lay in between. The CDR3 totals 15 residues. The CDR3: CASSLRSGLSYGYTF. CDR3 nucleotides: TGTGCCAGCAGTCTACGTTCGGGACTCAGCTATGGCTACACCTTC.

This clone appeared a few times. In DNA, the CDR3 is TGTGCCAGCAGCTCGAGACAGGCGAGAACCGGGGAGCTGTTTTTT. The encoded protein is CASSSRQARTGELFF. The chain recombines TRBV9 with TRBJ2-2, with D tentatively TRBD1 (6 bases). The length of the CDR3 is 15 residues. The germline CDR1 and CDR2 sequences are SGDLS and YYNGEE. V was trimmed by 4 bases and J by 5 bases, leaving 15 bases between them.

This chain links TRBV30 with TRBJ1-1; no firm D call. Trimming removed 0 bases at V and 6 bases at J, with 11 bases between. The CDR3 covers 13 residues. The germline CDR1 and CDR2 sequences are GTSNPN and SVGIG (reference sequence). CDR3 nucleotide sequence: TGTGCCTGGAGTGTGGGCCGCTCCGCTGAAGCTTTCTTT. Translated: CAWSVGRSAEAFF.

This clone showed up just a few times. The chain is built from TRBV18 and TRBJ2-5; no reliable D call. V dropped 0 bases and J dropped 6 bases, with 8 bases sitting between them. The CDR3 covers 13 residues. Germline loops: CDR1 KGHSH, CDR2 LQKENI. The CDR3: CASSPPSLQTQYF. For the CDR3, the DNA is TGTGCCAGCTCACCACCTTCCCTACAGACCCAGTACTTC. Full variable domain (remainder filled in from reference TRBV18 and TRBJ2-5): NAGVMQNPRHLVRRRGQEARLRCSPMKGHSHVYWYRQLPEEGLKFMVYLQKENIIDESGMPKERFSAEFPKEGPSILRIQQVVRGDSAAYFCASSPPSLQTQYFGPGTRLLVL.

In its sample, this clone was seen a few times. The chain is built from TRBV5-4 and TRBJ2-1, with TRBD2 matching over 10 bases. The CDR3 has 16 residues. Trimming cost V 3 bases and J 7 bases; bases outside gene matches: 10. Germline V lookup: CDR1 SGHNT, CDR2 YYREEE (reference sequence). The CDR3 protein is CASSYGRTSGLNEQFF. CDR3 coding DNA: TGTGCCAGCAGCTACGGCCGGACTAGCGGTTTGAATGAGCAGTTCTTC.

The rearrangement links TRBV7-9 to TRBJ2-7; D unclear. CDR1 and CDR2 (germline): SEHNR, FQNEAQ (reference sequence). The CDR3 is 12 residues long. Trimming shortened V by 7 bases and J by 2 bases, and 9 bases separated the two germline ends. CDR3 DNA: TGTGCCAGCACCGACTCCCCCTACGAGCAGTACTTC. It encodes CASTDSPYEQYF.

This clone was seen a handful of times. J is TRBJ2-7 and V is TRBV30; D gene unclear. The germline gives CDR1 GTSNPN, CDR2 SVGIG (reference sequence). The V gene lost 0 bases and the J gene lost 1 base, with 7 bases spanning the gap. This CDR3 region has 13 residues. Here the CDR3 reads CAWSVQASYEQYF. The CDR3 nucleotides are TGTGCCTGGAGTGTACAAGCGTCCTACGAGCAGTACTTC.

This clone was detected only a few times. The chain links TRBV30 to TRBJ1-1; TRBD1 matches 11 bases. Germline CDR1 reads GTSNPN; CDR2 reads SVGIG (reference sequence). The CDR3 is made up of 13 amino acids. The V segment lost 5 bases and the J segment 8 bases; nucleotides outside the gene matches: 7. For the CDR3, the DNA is TGTGCCTGGGGGGGACAGGGGGTTACCGAAGCTTTCTTT. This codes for CAWGGQGVTEAFF.

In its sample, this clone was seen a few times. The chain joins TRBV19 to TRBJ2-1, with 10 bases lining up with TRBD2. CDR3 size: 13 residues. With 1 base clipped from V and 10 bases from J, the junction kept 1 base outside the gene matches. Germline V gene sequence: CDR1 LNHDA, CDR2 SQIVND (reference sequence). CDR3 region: CASSIGGLAEQFF. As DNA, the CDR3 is TGTGCCAGTAGTATAGGGGGACTAGCGGAGCAGTTCTTC.

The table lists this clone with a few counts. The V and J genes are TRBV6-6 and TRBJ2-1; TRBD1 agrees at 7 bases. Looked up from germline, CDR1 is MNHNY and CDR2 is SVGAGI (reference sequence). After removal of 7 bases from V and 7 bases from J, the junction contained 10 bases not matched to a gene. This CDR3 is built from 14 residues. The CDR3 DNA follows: TGTGCCAGCACCCTACAGGGGACCTCAAATGAGCAGTTCTTC. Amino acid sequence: CASTLQGTSNEQFF.

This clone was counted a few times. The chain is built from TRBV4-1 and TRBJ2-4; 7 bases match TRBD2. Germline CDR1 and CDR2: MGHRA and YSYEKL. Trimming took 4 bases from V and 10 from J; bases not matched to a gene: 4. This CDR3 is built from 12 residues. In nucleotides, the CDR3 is TGCGCCAGCAGCCTCGAGGGACTAATTCAGTACTTC. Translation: CASSLEGLIQYF.

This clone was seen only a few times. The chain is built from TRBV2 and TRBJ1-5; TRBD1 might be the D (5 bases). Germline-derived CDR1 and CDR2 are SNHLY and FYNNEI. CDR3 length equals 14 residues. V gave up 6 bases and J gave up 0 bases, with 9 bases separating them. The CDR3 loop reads CASRQTDSNQPQHF. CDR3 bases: TGTGCCAGCAGACAGACAGATAGCAATCAGCCCCAGCATTTT.

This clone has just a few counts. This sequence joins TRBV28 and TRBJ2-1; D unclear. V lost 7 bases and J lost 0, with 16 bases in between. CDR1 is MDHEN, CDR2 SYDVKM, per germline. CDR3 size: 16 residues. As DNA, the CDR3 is TGTGCCAGCATTCCTCGGTCAGGTAGCTCCTACAATGAGCAGTTCTTC. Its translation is CASIPRSGSSYNEQFF.

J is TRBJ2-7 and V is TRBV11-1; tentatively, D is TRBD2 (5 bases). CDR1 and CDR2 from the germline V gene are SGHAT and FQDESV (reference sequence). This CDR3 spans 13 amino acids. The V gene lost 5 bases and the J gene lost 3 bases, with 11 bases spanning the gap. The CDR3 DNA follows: TGTGCCAGCAGCGCCACTAGAAACTACGAGCAGTACTTC. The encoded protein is CASSATRNYEQYF.

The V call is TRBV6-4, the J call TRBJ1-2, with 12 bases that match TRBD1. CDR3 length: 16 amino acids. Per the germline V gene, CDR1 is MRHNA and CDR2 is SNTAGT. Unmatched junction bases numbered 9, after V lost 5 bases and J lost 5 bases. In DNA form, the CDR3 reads TGTGCCAGCAGTTCTACCGGGACAGGGGGCAGTTATGGCTACACCTTC. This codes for CASSSTGTGGSYGYTF.

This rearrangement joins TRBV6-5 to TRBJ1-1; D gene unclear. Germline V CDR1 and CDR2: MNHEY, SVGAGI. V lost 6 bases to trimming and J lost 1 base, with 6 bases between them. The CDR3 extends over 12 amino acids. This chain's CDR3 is CASRTTNTEAFF. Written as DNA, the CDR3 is TGTGCCAGCAGGACAACGAACACTGAAGCTTTCTTT.

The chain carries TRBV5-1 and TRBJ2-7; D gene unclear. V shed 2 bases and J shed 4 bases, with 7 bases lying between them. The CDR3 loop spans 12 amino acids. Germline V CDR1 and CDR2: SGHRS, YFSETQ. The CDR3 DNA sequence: TGCGCCAGCAGCTTATCAGGTTACGAGCAGTACTTC. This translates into CASSLSGYEQYF.